A selection of T cell receptor beta chains follows, all from one sample in a study of blood T cell repertoires in COVID-19. Here immunoSEQ multiplex PCR was the method, and the copy in TCRdb shows in-frame clones only, minus some. The repertoire holds 130,000 or so clones, with around 80% as singletons. Sequencing used peripheral blood. These receptors were obtained from a man in his 60s with active or convalescent COVID-19. The conserved cysteine and the conserved F or W are not part of the CDR3 here. Each record gives: V gene, CDR3 protein.

v_gene: TRBV19; CDR3aa: ASSPERGTEAF
v_gene: TRBV24-1; CDR3aa: ATSDLPRDSGPETQY
v_gene: TRBV9; CDR3aa: ASSVGGSHYNEQF
v_gene: TRBV9; CDR3aa: ASSLSAGLYNEQF
v_gene: TRBV10-2; CDR3aa: ASSEGQREGHEQF
v_gene: TRBV28; CDR3aa: ASSSYIRDREDSPLH
v_gene: TRBV5-1; CDR3aa: ASSRDRGGYEQY
v_gene: TRBV7-2; CDR3aa: ASNPGGGGPYETQY
v_gene: TRBV7-7; CDR3aa: ASSPFGSGLSYNEQF
v_gene: TRBV20-1; CDR3aa: SAGGAPEAF
v_gene: TRBV6-5; CDR3aa: ASNSGNWADTQY